This TCR beta chain comes out of a study of CXCR3-negative and CXCR3-positive naive CD8 T cells. Background on the study: The libraries yielded some 130 million TRB reads, about 1.5 +/- 0.3 million each. Findings and limits, study-wide: Against CXCR3-negative naive cells, CXCR3-positive naive cells showed more hydrophobic TRB CDR3s. Sequencing showed both naive subsets with comparably high diversity, and memory CD8+ cells much lower.

This CDR3 is 12 amino acids long. Germline-derived CDR1 and CDR2 are SQVTM and ANQGSEA. Carrying UMI labels, the TRB cDNA libraries were prepared through 5' RACE. TCRdb reanalyzed the 5' RACE reads and collapses them to one entry per CDR3 protein, without DNA. This table holds 150,000 or so distinct CDR3 sequences. Using triplicate sorts, 300,000 cells were collected each time from every CD8+ T cell subset. Naive CD8+ T cells showed a CD45RO-CCR7+CD27+CD95- phenotype. About this clonotype itself: Its antigen remains unidentified.

V gene TRBV29-1 combines with J gene TRBJ1-1. Sequences were obtained from naive CXCR3+ CD8+ T cells from blood. Subset described: CD45RO-CCR7+CD27+CD95- naive CD8+ T cells expressing CXCR3 (TNR3+). The receptor comes from a human donor in good health. Some clones in this sample may be carry-over from other donors' samples. The chain's CDR3 is CSVGTETTEAFF. Looking up the rest from reference TRBV29-1 and TRBJ1-1 gives the full variable domain: SAVISQKPSRDICQRGTSLTIQCQVDSQVTMMFWYRQQPGQSLTLIATANQGSEATYESGFVIDKFPISRPNLTFSTLTVSNMSPEDSSIYLCSVGTETTEAFFGQGTRLTVV.